These 13 T cell receptor beta chains were all obtained from the same sample, sequenced in a study of cytomegalovirus exposure and HLA in healthy donors. The PCR used 60 Vbeta and 13 Jbeta primers. The protocol was immunoSEQ multiplex PCR, while the TCRdb copy is restricted to in-frame clones and leaves out a portion. This table holds 150,000 or so clones, roughly 79% found once. What was sequenced was PBMCs. Receptors originate from a woman aged 40 to 49 in good health and CMV-seronegative.

This chain uses TRBV5-1 with TRBJ1-1; 9 positions match TRBD1. CDR1 SGHRS and CDR2 YFSETQ come from the germline V gene. The CDR3 has 14 amino acids. Germline trimming cut 3 bases from V and 3 bases from J; bases unmatched to any gene: 3. The CDR3 spells CASSYDRGDTEAFF. The CDR3 DNA sequence: TGCGCCAGCAGCTACGACAGGGGGGACACTGAAGCTTTCTTT.

Here the CDR3 reads CASKEASSDTQYF. The CDR3 region has the DNA TGTGCCAGCAAGGAGGCCAGTTCAGATACGCAGTATTTT. V usage is TRBV2 and J usage is TRBJ2-3, with D tentatively TRBD2 (5 bases). Trimming pared 7 bases from V and 4 bases from J, leaving 12 bases between. In germline, CDR1 is SNHLY, CDR2 FYNNEI. The CDR3 runs to 13 residues.

The chain is built from TRBV5-1 and TRBJ2-3; D may be TRBD1 (5 bases). V lost 4 bases and J 4 bases, leaving 10 bases between the germline ends. The CDR3 totals 13 residues. The V gene's germline CDR1 is SGHRS and CDR2 YFSETQ. The DNA for the CDR3 is TGCGCCAGCAGCACATTAGGGGCAGATACGCAGTATTTT. Residues: CASSTLGADTQYF.

The chain joins TRBV30 to TRBJ2-2, with a weak D call TRBD1 (5 bases). Trimming stripped 1 base from V and 7 bases from J, with 13 bases between. This CDR3 is built from 14 residues. The germline CDR1 and CDR2 sequences are GTSNPN and SVGIG (reference sequence). CDR3 sequence (DNA): TGTGCCTGGAGTGGGGGCCTGAGTGGCGGGGAGCTGTTTTTT. As protein: CAWSGGLSGGELFF. Full variable domain (outside the CDR3, taken from reference TRBV30 and TRBJ2-2): SQTIHQWPATLVQPVGSPLSLECTVEGTSNPNLYWYRQAAGRGLQLLFYSVGIGQISSEVPQNLSASRPQDRQFILSSKKLLLSDSGFYLCAWSGGLSGGELFFGEGSRLTVL.

The chain recombines TRBV5-1 with TRBJ1-5, with D unclear. Per the germline V gene, CDR1 is SGHRS and CDR2 is YFSETQ. The CDR3 runs 15 residues. V lost 0 bases to trimming and J lost 3 bases, with 10 bases between them. Here the CDR3 reads CASSLVPGNNQPQHF. As DNA, the CDR3 is TGCGCCAGCAGCTTGGTACCGGGTAACAATCAGCCCCAGCATTTT.

This clone was seen more than once but under ten times. This chain joins TRBV5-1 and TRBJ1-1; 10 bases align to TRBD1. CDR3 length: 16 amino acids. Germline CDR1 reads SGHRS; CDR2 reads YFSETQ. V lost 3 bases to trimming and J lost 0 bases; unmatched junction nucleotides: 5. Here the CDR3 reads CASSYGQGDMNTEAFF. CDR3 DNA: TGCGCCAGCAGCTACGGACAGGGGGATATGAACACTGAAGCTTTCTTT.

The chain employs TRBV5-8 and TRBJ2-5, with D possibly being TRBD1 (6 bases). Germline-derived CDR1 and CDR2 are SGHTS and YDEGEE. V was shortened by 2 bases and J by 1 base, with 12 bases between the two germline ends. The CDR3 spans 15 residues. The CDR3 DNA reads TGTGCCAGCAGCTTAACACAGGGTTCCCAAGAGACCCAGTACTTC. Translated, it gives CASSLTQGSQETQYF.

CDR3 protein: CASSPTGGNQPQHF. The CDR3 nucleotides read TGTGCCAGCAGTCCGACAGGCGGCAATCAGCCCCAGCATTTT. The J gene is TRBJ1-5, the V gene TRBV2; a weak D match, TRBD1 (6 bases). This CDR3 is 14 amino acids long. Germline values: CDR1 SNHLY, CDR2 FYNNEI. With 5 bases removed from V and 2 bases from J, the gap between germline ends came to 10 bases.

The chain combines TRBV6-5 with TRBJ1-1, with 7 positions matching TRBD1. CDR1 MNHEY and CDR2 SVGAGI come from the germline V gene. CDR3 length equals 14 residues. The V segment lost 6 bases and the J segment 5 bases; nucleotides outside the gene matches: 9. This chain's CDR3 is CASRPGGRKTEAFF. DNA of the CDR3: TGTGCCAGCAGGCCAGGGGGAAGGAAAACTGAAGCTTTCTTT.

The V gene is TRBV9, the J gene TRBJ2-1; TRBD2 matches at 8 bases. Trimming cost V 0 bases and J 6 bases; bases outside gene matches: 8. CDR1 and CDR2 from the germline V gene are SGDLS and YYNGEE. The CDR3 runs 16 residues. DNA of the CDR3: TGTGCCAGCAGCGTAGGTGGGACTAGTTTATTCAATGAGCAGTTCTTC. Translation: CASSVGGTSLFNEQFF.

The J gene is TRBJ1-1, the V gene TRBV5-1, with TRBD1 as a possible D gene (5 bases). Deletions cut 3 bases from V and 7 bases from J, with 13 bases between. The germline gives CDR1 SGHRS, CDR2 YFSETQ. This CDR3 has 13 amino acids. CDR3 loop: CASSSGGFGEAFF. CDR3 in DNA: TGCGCCAGCAGCTCGGGGGGGTTCGGTGAAGCTTTCTTT.

The chain couples TRBV28 to TRBJ1-2; possible D gene TRBD1, 6 bases. Germline CDR1 and CDR2: MDHEN and SYDVKM. The CDR3 is made up of 14 amino acids. V gave up 6 bases and J gave up 7 bases, with 18 bases separating them. CDR3 region: CASRAATGPGGYTF. The CDR3 nucleotides are TGTGCCAGCAGAGCTGCTACAGGGCCGGGTGGCTACACCTTC.

This chain links TRBV5-1 with TRBJ2-7; TRBD1 matches at 7 bases. The CDR3 has 15 residues. Germline V gene lookup returns CDR1 SGHRS and CDR2 YFSETQ. Germline trimming cut 3 bases from V and 0 bases from J; bases unmatched to any gene: 6. CDR3 amino acids: CASSSGQEPSYEQYF. The DNA for the CDR3 is TGCGCCAGCAGCTCCGGACAGGAGCCCTCCTACGAGCAGTACTTC.